This TCR beta chain was recovered during a study of tumor-infiltrating lymphocytes in primary liver carcinoma. Notes on the study in general: Researchers found tumor-adjacent and tumor-blood pairs overlapped less than tumor region pairs.

Without any cell sorting, about 18-30 mg of bulk tissue yielded co-extracted RNA and DNA. This CDR3 is 17 amino acids long. CDR1 is SGHAT, CDR2 FQNNGV, per germline. TCR beta cDNA was reverse-transcribed from about 500 ng of total RNA. The reaction used a constant-region primer and ProtoScript II reverse transcriptase. Modified slightly, ARM-PCR produced TCR beta libraries over three nested multiplex PCR rounds. Forward primers for TRBV1-TRBV30 and a C-beta reverse primer served the first two PCR rounds, at 10 cycles each. TCRdb re-called the multiplex PCR reads with MiXCR, one entry per CDR3 protein. The sample has about 120,000 distinct CDR3 sequences, less than 75% seen once. As regards this clonotype: What it binds is unknown. The junction does not match germline at one end; this may be a read error.

The sample was tumor-adjacent normal liver tissue. This chain connects TRBV11-2 to TRBJ2-7, with TRBD2 identical over 9 bases. The source of this sequence is a woman aged 55 to 70 with primary liver carcinoma and hepatitis B virus infection. CDR3 DNA: TGTGCCAGCAGCTTAGATCGAAGTAGCGGGGGACTCTACGGGCAGTACTTC. This codes for CASSLDRSSGGLYGQYF.